This T cell receptor beta chain originates from a study of blood T cell repertoires in COVID-19 (dated by TCRdb to the early 2020s). Context from the whole study: The collaborator samples originated in the United States, Italy and Spain and spanned the acute and convalescent phases of COVID-19. Samples were obtained from the ongoing ImmuneRACE study (first 160 participants) and from over a thousand subjects provided by 6 global collaborators. Deeply sampled blood TCRbeta repertoires from subjects exposed to, actively infected with, or recovered from COVID-19 were included in the dataset. The prospective study material was composed of cDNA or gDNA derived from T cells, B-cell-depleted T cells, or PBMCs. Sample metadata almost always included a de-identified subject ID, COVID-19 status, age in years and sex. Where available, HLA class I and class II types were obtained from metadata supplied by the sample provider rather than from assay-based typing. The repertoires were released in a freely available public database intended as a resource for research on the immune response to SARS-CoV-2. Results and caveats for the whole study, not just this receptor: The amount of clinical and demographic metadata varied by source and participant and was provided uncurated.

In Seattle, one collaborating source enrolled patients while the infection was active and tracked those patients longitudinally over the course of disease. Collaborating institutions collected whole blood in K2EDTA tubes following their own protocols. Collaborator samples were shipped for TCRbeta analysis as frozen whole blood, isolated PBMCs, or DNA extracted from either sample type. Reading from cysteine to phenylalanine, the CDR3 counts 16 amino acids. CDR1 and CDR2 (MDHEN, SYDVKM) derive from the germline V gene. TCRbeta CDR3 regions were amplified from genomic DNA using the immunoSEQ Assay, a bias-controlled multiplex PCR. Per the authors' processing: The number of nucleated cells in each sample was estimated by amplification of reference gene primers within the assay. To quantify the absolute abundance of each unique TCRbeta CDR3 rearrangement, sequence reads were collapsed and filtered. For each sample, productive Simpson clonality was calculated as the square root of Simpson's diversity index over productive rearrangements. The source is immuneACCESS, and TCRdb retained only in-frame sequences with V and J called. Part of the clones is not carried over; for the studies checked, unresolved V genes explain less than half of this, and the remainder is unexplained. V and J calls and clone size are those listed in that table; D and trimming were worked out from the DNA. The sample has tens of thousands of clones on record, just under 95% of them singletons. The ten largest clones capture roughly 0.83% of the sample.

Concerning this clone: Its antigen has not been determined. The DNA is omitted, as the CDR3 cannot be located on it reliably, and the CDR3 follows TCRdb's listing.

Material: peripheral blood. The receptor comes from a woman in her seventies with COVID-19, enrolled during active disease. The receptor chain draws on TRBV28 and TRBJ1-3; the table's D call, TRBD1, was not checked against the DNA. The CDR3 reads CASSSSTYLSGNTIYF.